This T cell receptor (beta chain) appears in the sequencing data of a study of Ad26.COV2.S vaccination and SARS-CoV-2 variants. Study observations and caveats: Non-spike TCR breadth did not differ much between vaccine and placebo recipients. CD8+ and CD4+ T cells specific for spike reportedly responded with substantial breadth after vaccination. Overall T cell responses may have been underestimated by the analyses of TCR breadth and depth.

Treatment defined: 15 to 20 received Ad26.COV2.S at low or high dose, single or two shots; about 5 received placebo; per-sample allocation not given. All samples were drawn on day 63, counting from the first vaccine or placebo injection. Donor was an adult aged 18-55 years in Boston. As to this clone: As yet, its antigen is unknown.

This CDR3 region has 16 residues. The germline V gene has CDR1 SGHRS and CDR2 YFSETQ. The germline V and J ends were trimmed by 3 bases and 2 bases, with 14 bases remaining between them. Assay used: immunoSEQ multiplex PCR; TCRdb lists only in-frame clones, some missing. This table holds hundreds of thousands of clones, about nine tenths found once. The V gene is TRBV5-1, the J gene TRBJ2-2; D remains ambiguous. The sample here was peripheral blood, taken in a trial of Ad26.COV2.S vaccine versus placebo. The receptor's source is a person between 18 and 60 years old who received the Ad26.COV2.S COVID-19 vaccine or a placebo. The CDR3 nucleotides read TGCGCCAGCAGCTCGACCTTTGCGCTAAACACCGGGGAGCTGTTTTTT. It codes for CASSSTFALNTGELFF.